A selection of T cell receptor beta chains follows, all from one sample in a study of T cell repertoires in cytomegalovirus infection. These receptors' targets are unknown. TCRdb re-analysed the reads in MiXCR, keeping a single row per CDR3 protein. The table shows over 250,000 distinct CDR3 sequences, with roughly 21% occurring only once. The sample consisted of cultured PBMCs, taken from culture after CMV antigen stimulation. Receptor source: a human donor in good health (CMV status not recorded). Some clones in this sample may be carry-over from other donors' samples. Both conserved end residues are trimmed from each CDR3. The order of the fields is CDR3 length, D gene, V gene, clone size, CDR3 protein. D genes are given only for firm matches. Only part of the rows carry a size: once, few, many, or a class if the clone is expanded.

>15|TRBD2|TRBV7-6|many
ASSLVRAASGKETQY
>13|TRBD2|TRBV7-2|many
ASSLLAGDLNEQF
>12|-|TRBV7-2|-
ASSFGQPGDTQY
>14|-|TRBV6-5|-
ASRSREFTNTGELF
>12|TRBD2|TRBV7-2|many
ASSLVYLREGLF
>16|-|TRBV28|-
ASGPTWGWDYSNQPQH
>11|-|TRBV12-3/TRBV12-4|many
ASSSGPLDEAF
>18|TRBD2|TRBV4-2|-
ASSQDAIGGLAGGANVLT
>12|-|TRBV12-3/TRBV12-4|-
ASSPQVGNTEAF
>13|TRBD2|TRBV20-1|-
SASSSGSAPETQY
>13|-|TRBV12-3/TRBV12-4|few
ASSFLGGGSDTQY
>12|-|TRBV7-2|many
ASSLAGGLNEQF
>13|TRBD1|TRBV7-2|-
ASSGPGQVPLGYT
>15|-|TRBV9|many
ASSVEGGLAPTDTQY
>8|-|TRBV6-2/TRBV6-3|few
ASWAGELF
>14|TRBD1|TRBV7-2|many
ASSFPTGVVNSPLH
>12|-|TRBV29-1|-
SVPGAVGTGELF
>14|-|TRBV27|few
ASSFIGTGTYNEQF
>12|TRBD2|TRBV5-4|-
ADVPGLAGYEQF
>11|-|TRBV9|-
ASRDDSGNGYT
>13|-|TRBV7-2|many
ASSLMTGANQPQH
>14|TRBD2|TRBV6-5|few
ASSFPTSGGTGELF
>12|TRBD1|TRBV2|-
ASTGTGPGTGYT
>12|-|TRBV20-1|-
SASPGKGNSPLH
>11|-|TRBV12-3/TRBV12-4|many
ASSFISAYGYT
>12|TRBD1|TRBV30|-
AWTGQSSYNEQF
>13|-|TRBV12-3/TRBV12-4|-
ASSFRISPNYGYT
>13|-|TRBV29-1|-
SGVRGGGSYNEQF
>13|-|TRBV12-3/TRBV12-4|once
ASSPGQVLGAEAF
>15|-|TRBV19|-
ASTMRRWGSGANVLT
>14|-|TRBV6-6|-
ASSPTDLYREYEQY
>9|TRBD1|TRBV10-2|few
ATRQGNEQF
>12|TRBD1|TRBV30|-
AWSGTGADSPLH
>12|-|TRBV6-1|many
ASTRGPTSYGYT
>14|TRBD1|TRBV7-2|many
ASSLGGQGAGYGYT
>14|TRBD2|TRBV5-1|-
ASSFRTSGDKNIQY
>13|-|TRBV12-3/TRBV12-4|many
ASRRSAGLLYGYT
>12|-|TRBV7-9|-
ASSSERGSEKLF
>13|-|TRBV5-4|-
ASSLSRDYTGELF
>12|-|TRBV12-3/TRBV12-4|many
ASSLRVLGSPLH
>12|TRBD1|TRBV7-2|many
ASTPTGFTDTQY
>13|TRBD1|TRBV15|-
ATSRPGTGDSPLH
>9|-|TRBV12-3/TRBV12-4|many
ASSLSPTQY
>14|TRBD2|TRBV6-2/TRBV6-3|once
ASSGKLAGDVGELF
>15|TRBD2|TRBV29-1|few
SALGTSGPAGIDEQF
>13|TRBD1|TRBV6-1|-
ASNRDRGRGTEAF
>15|-|TRBV7-6|many
ASSHWTVGAEHNEQF
>15|TRBD1|TRBV28|few
ASSHAGAGGTGTEAF
>12|-|TRBV6-5|-
ASSYSTGYYGYT
>15|TRBD2|TRBV6-6|few
ASSHSSGLADPGTQY
>10|-|TRBV14|few
ASSQGRGTQY
>11|-|TRBV7-6|-
ASSLAEESPLH